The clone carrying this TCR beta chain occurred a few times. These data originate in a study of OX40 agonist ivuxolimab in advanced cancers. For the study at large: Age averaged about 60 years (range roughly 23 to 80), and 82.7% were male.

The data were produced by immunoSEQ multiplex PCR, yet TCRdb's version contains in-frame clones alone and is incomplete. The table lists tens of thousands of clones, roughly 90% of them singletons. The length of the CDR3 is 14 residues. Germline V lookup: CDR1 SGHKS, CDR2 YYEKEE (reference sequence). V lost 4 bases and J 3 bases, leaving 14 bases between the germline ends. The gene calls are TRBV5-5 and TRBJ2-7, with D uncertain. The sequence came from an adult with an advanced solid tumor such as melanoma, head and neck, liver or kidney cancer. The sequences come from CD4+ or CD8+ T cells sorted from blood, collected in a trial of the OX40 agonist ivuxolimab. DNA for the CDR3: TGTGCCAGCAGCCAGGACGGATTGAACTACGAGCAGTACTTC. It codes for CASSQDGLNYEQYF. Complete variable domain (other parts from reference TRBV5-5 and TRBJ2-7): DAGVTQSPTHLIKTRGQQVTLRCSPISGHKSVSWYQQVLGQGPQFIFQYYEKEERGRGNFPDRFSARQFPNYSSELNVNALLLGDSALYLCASSQDGLNYEQYFGPGTRLTVT.